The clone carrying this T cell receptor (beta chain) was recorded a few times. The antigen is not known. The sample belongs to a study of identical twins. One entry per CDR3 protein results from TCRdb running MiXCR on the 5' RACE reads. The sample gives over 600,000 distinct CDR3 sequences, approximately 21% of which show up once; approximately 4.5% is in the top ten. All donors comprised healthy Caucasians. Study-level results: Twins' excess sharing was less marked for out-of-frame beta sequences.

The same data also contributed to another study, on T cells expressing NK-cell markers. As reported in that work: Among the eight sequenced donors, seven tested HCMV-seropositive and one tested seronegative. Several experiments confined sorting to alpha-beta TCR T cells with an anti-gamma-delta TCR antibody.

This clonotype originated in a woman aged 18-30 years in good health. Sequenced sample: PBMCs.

CDR3 sequence reads: CASKPYVNTEAFF. The CDR3 DNA reads TGTGCCAGCAAACCGTACGTGAACACTGAAGCTTTCTTT. The chain has TRBV13 and TRBJ1-1; no firm D call. The germline V and J ends were trimmed by 7 bases and 0 bases, with 9 bases remaining between them. Germline CDR1 reads PRHDT; CDR2 reads FYEKMQ (reference sequence). CDR3 size: 13 residues.